The 17 T cell receptor beta chains given below trace back to one sample, sequenced in a study of shared clonotypes between healthy human individuals. The assay was immunoSEQ multiplex PCR, and TCRdb's table has in-frame clones only and misses some. The sample carries some 1,400,000 clones, approximately 97% recorded once. Specimen: naive CD4+ T cells sorted from blood. Subset indicated: CD45RA+ positively selected. The receptor set was obtained from a man under 40 in good health.

This rearrangement joins TRBV7-8 to TRBJ2-1, with 10 positions matching TRBD1. Germline CDR1 and CDR2: SGHVS and FQNEAQ. The CDR3 length is 15 residues. V lost 5 bases, J lost 10 bases, and 11 bases stayed unmatched. CDR3 loop: CASSPRDRGTGEQFF. CDR3 coding DNA: TGTGCCAGCAGCCCCCGGGACAGGGGCACCGGGGAGCAGTTCTTC.

The chain joins TRBV7-2 to TRBJ1-1; 7 bases are a match to TRBD1. The V segment lost 4 bases and the J segment 11 bases; nucleotides outside the gene matches: 4. The CDR3 length is 11 residues. Looked up from germline, CDR1 is SGHTA and CDR2 is FQGNSA. Written as DNA, the CDR3 is TGTGCCAGCAGCTCGACAGGGCATGCTTTCTTT. This encodes CASSSTGHAFF.

The chain carries TRBV7-9 and TRBJ2-1, with D possibly matching TRBD1 (5 bases). This CDR3 has 12 amino acids. Per the germline V gene, CDR1 is SEHNR and CDR2 is FQNEAQ (reference sequence). Trimming stripped 1 base from V and 10 bases from J, with 8 bases between. The CDR3 DNA follows: TGTGCCAGCAGCTTAGGTAGGACAGAGCAGTTCTTC. Translating gives CASSLGRTEQFF.

A remark on this clone: Relative to the germline gene, one junction end is altered; a read error may explain this. The rearrangement uses TRBV28 and TRBJ2-1, with D perhaps TRBD1 (6 bases). This CDR3 is built from 12 residues. Germline V gene lookup returns CDR1 MDHEN and CDR2 SYDVKM. In nucleotides, the CDR3 is TGTGCCAGCACCCGGCCGGCAGGGGCAGGGGTCTTC. It yields the protein CASTRPAGAGVF.

The chain joins TRBV7-2 to TRBJ2-5; 13 bases line up with TRBD2. The CDR3 runs 16 residues. Trimming cost V 1 base and J 4 bases; bases outside gene matches: 3. Germline V lookup: CDR1 SGHTA, CDR2 FQGNSA. CDR3 amino acids: CASSLVGLAGLETQYF. Written as DNA, the CDR3 is TGTGCCAGCAGCTTAGTGGGACTAGCGGGATTAGAGACCCAGTACTTC.

The chain has TRBV5-5 and TRBJ1-5; D may be TRBD1 (6 bases). Deletions cut 1 base from V and 6 bases from J, with 14 bases between. Germline-derived CDR1 and CDR2 are SGHKS and YYEKEE (reference sequence). The CDR3 extends over 15 amino acids. CDR3 in amino acids: CASSLRGGAGQPQHF. CDR3 nucleotide sequence: TGTGCCAGCAGCTTGCGGGGGGGGGCCGGTCAGCCCCAGCATTTT.

Regarding this clone: In the same sample, other DNA sequences code for this CDR3. The chain has TRBV6-1 and TRBJ2-7, with D perhaps given as TRBD1 or TRBD2 (5 bases each). The germline V gene encodes CDR1 MNHNS and CDR2 SASEGT. Trimming cost V 5 bases and J 2 bases, with 10 bases left between them. The CDR3 totals 13 residues. The chain's CDR3 is CASSSGTPYEQYF. The CDR3 DNA follows: TGTGCCAGCAGTTCCGGGACCCCCTACGAGCAGTACTTC.

CDR3 bases: TGCGCCAGCAGCTGGACGGTGAACACTGAAGCTTTCTTT. Its protein product is CASSWTVNTEAFF. The chain uses TRBV5-1 and TRBJ1-1, with unresolved D. The CDR3 extends over 13 amino acids. Per germline, CDR1 SGHRS and CDR2 YFSETQ. V lost 3 bases, J lost 0 bases, and 6 bases lay in between.

The chain employs TRBV30 and TRBJ2-7; no clear D gene. Trimming cost V 2 bases and J 2 bases, with 10 bases left between them. The germline V gene encodes CDR1 GTSNPN and CDR2 SVGIG (reference sequence). This CDR3 is 13 amino acids long. This CDR3 reads CAWSKGIAYEQYF. The CDR3 DNA reads TGTGCCTGGAGTAAAGGGATTGCCTACGAGCAGTACTTC.

The chain combines TRBV9 with TRBJ2-2; D is perhaps TRBD1 (6 bases). Germline V CDR1 and CDR2: SGDLS, YYNGEE. V dropped 1 base and J dropped 1 base, with 11 bases sitting between them. CDR3 length equals 16 residues. Here the CDR3 reads CASSVRWGQNTGELFF. The CDR3 region has the DNA TGTGCCAGCAGCGTAAGGTGGGGACAGAACACCGGGGAGCTGTTTTTT.

This clone was picked up one time. V gene TRBV5-4 combines with J gene TRBJ1-2, with TRBD1 matching over 11 bases. The CDR3 is made up of 15 amino acids. Germline V gives CDR1 SGHNT, CDR2 YYREEE (reference sequence). V gave up 4 bases and J gave up 6 bases; unmatched junction bases: 8. CDR3 nucleotides: TGTGCCAGCAGCCTACCGGGACAGGGGGGCCATGGCTACACCTTC. Amino acids: CASSLPGQGGHGYTF.

Concerning this clone: Other nucleotide sequences in the sample specify the same CDR3. This chain links TRBV5-4 with TRBJ1-1, with D maybe TRBD1 (5 bases). Between the trimmed V and J ends, which lost 2 bases and 1 base, there was a span of 12 bases. The V gene's germline CDR1 is SGHNT and CDR2 YYREEE (reference sequence). CDR3 length: 15 residues. Here the CDR3 reads CASSFRGRGNTEAFF. DNA for the CDR3: TGTGCCAGCAGCTTTAGGGGAAGGGGGAACACTGAAGCTTTCTTT.

This clone was recorded once. The chain joins TRBV25-1 to TRBJ2-3; 7 nucleotides align to TRBD2. J gave up 1 base and V 2 bases, and 6 bases lay outside the gene matches. Germline lookup yields CDR1 MGHDK and CDR2 SYGVNS. The CDR3 is 16 residues long. CDR3: CASSEGLAARTDTQYF. The CDR3 DNA is TGTGCCAGCAGTGAAGGGCTAGCGGCACGCACAGATACGCAGTATTTT. The full variable domain, completed using reference TRBV25-1 and TRBJ2-3, is EADIYQTPRYLVIGTGKKITLECSQTMGHDKMYWYQQDPGMELHLIHYSYGVNSTEKGDLSSESTVSRIRTEHFPLTLESARPSHTSQYLCASSEGLAARTDTQYFGPGTRLTVL.

Note on this clone: In the same sample, other DNA sequences code for this CDR3. This chain links TRBV28 with TRBJ2-3; D uncertain. With 2 bases removed from V and 6 bases from J, the gap between germline ends came to 3 bases. CDR1 MDHEN and CDR2 SYDVKM come from the germline V gene. The CDR3 extends over 11 amino acids. This CDR3 is CASSLGDTQYF. The CDR3 DNA reads as TGTGCCAGCAGTTTAGGGGATACGCAGTATTTT.

The chain carries TRBV10-2 and TRBJ2-1; 10 bases map to TRBD2. Per germline, CDR1 WSHSY and CDR2 SAAADI. This CDR3 is built from 18 residues. V trimming: 3 bases; J trimming: 4 bases; junction bases outside the gene matches: 12. CDR3 in amino acids: CASSDSLGRTSGYNEQFF. CDR3 in DNA: TGCGCCAGCAGTGATTCTTTGGGTAGGACTAGCGGATACAATGAGCAGTTCTTC.

As DNA, the CDR3 is TGTGCCATCAGACGACAGGGGGCGAGCAATGAGCAGTTCTTC. Translated: CAIRRQGASNEQFF. This chain connects TRBV10-3 to TRBJ2-1; 10 positions match TRBD1. V shed 6 bases, J shed 6 bases, and the junction held 5 bases outside the gene matches. Looked up from germline, CDR1 is ENHRY and CDR2 is SYGVKD. The length of the CDR3 is 14 residues.

The V and J genes are TRBV5-1 and TRBJ2-7; TRBD2 matches 8 bases. The V gene end was trimmed by 0 bases and the J gene end by 0 bases; junction bases not matched to a gene: 2. From germline, CDR1 is SGHRS and CDR2 YFSETQ. The CDR3 contains 15 residues. The chain's CDR3 is CASSLGRGGSYEQYF. DNA of the CDR3: TGCGCCAGCAGCTTGGGCCGGGGGGGCTCCTACGAGCAGTACTTC.